This passage covers 30 T cell receptor beta chains from one sample sequenced in a study of cytomegalovirus exposure and HLA in healthy donors. The primer mix had 60 Vbeta and 13 Jbeta primers. The assay was immunoSEQ multiplex PCR, and TCRdb's table has in-frame clones only and misses some. The sample carries some 90,000 clones, about 80% recorded once. The source material was PBMCs. These receptors all stem from a human donor in good health.

This chain connects TRBV6-1 to TRBJ2-1; 12 nucleotides match TRBD2. V shed 6 bases and J 2 bases; nucleotides not matched to a gene: 2. Germline CDR1 and CDR2: MNHNS and SASEGT. CDR3 length equals 15 residues. CDR3 region: CASSASGRAYNEQFF. The CDR3 coding sequence is TGTGCCAGCAGCGCTAGCGGGAGGGCCTACAATGAGCAGTTCTTC.

V gene TRBV15 combines with J gene TRBJ2-1; possible D gene TRBD2, 5 bases. This CDR3 comprises 12 residues. CDR1 and CDR2 (germline): LNHNV, YYDKDF (reference sequence). Trimming took 2 bases from V and 12 from J, leaving 11 bases between them. This chain's CDR3 is CATSRYISAQFF. CDR3 coding DNA: TGTGCCACCAGCAGATATATTAGCGCGCAGTTCTTC.

The CDR3: CASRGALQDGYTF. The CDR3 nucleotides are TGTGCCAGCAGAGGGGCCCTTCAGGATGGCTACACCTTC. The J gene is TRBJ1-2, the V gene TRBV5-4; D is perhaps TRBD1 (5 bases). The CDR3 loop spans 13 amino acids. V lost 5 bases and J lost 6, with 14 bases in between. Germline lookup yields CDR1 SGHNT and CDR2 YYREEE (reference sequence).

V usage is TRBV5-1 and J usage is TRBJ2-3; 10 nucleotides align to TRBD2. Trimming removed 3 bases from V and 5 bases from J; junction bases left unmatched: 15. Germline values: CDR1 SGHRS, CDR2 YFSETQ. CDR3 length equals 18 residues. The CDR3 loop reads CASSSASSGSVLIDTQYF. In DNA form, the CDR3 reads TGCGCCAGCAGCTCAGCTTCTAGCGGGAGCGTATTAATAGATACGCAGTATTTT.

The CDR3: CASSWRQGYEKLFF. CDR3 coding DNA: TGTGCCAGCAGTTGGAGGCAGGGGTATGAAAAACTGTTTTTT. V and J are TRBV6-6 and TRBJ1-4, with D maybe TRBD1 (6 bases). CDR1 is MNHNY and CDR2 is SVGAGI in the germline V gene (reference sequence). Trimming cost V 4 bases and J 6 bases, with 12 bases left between them. The CDR3 runs to 14 residues.

The chain couples TRBV7-8 to TRBJ2-5; TRBD1 is a possible D gene (6 bases). Germline assignment: CDR1 SGHVS and CDR2 FQNEAQ. The CDR3 extends over 15 amino acids. Deletions cut 5 bases from V and 4 bases from J, with 17 bases between. The CDR3 sequence: CASSPQGTQGETQYF. Written as DNA, the CDR3 is TGTGCCAGCAGCCCCCAGGGGACCCAGGGAGAGACCCAGTACTTC.

This sequence joins TRBV6-5 and TRBJ2-1; 8 bases line up with TRBD2. This CDR3 is 15 amino acids long. J lost 5 bases, V lost 8 bases, and 11 bases had no gene match. CDR1 is MNHEY, CDR2 SVGAGI, per germline. Written as DNA, the CDR3 is TGTGCCAGCCGTAAGAGCGGGAGTAGGAACAATGAGCAGTTCTTC. Translation gives CASRKSGSRNNEQFF.

This chain links TRBV29-1 with TRBJ2-1, with 11 bases fitting TRBD2. The germline gives CDR1 SQVTM, CDR2 ANQGSEA. The junction had 8 bases not matched to a gene; V was cut back by 3 bases and J by 4 bases. This CDR3 has 16 amino acids. This CDR3 is CSVEGGTSGPYNEQFF. CDR3 nucleotides: TGCAGCGTTGAGGGGGGGACTAGCGGACCTTACAATGAGCAGTTCTTC.

As DNA, the CDR3 is TGTGCCAGCAGTGACTACAGGGGCACTAATGAAAAACTGTTTTTT. It specifies CASSDYRGTNEKLFF. The chain has TRBV25-1 and TRBJ1-4; 7 bases map to TRBD1. From germline, CDR1 is MGHDK and CDR2 SYGVNS. CDR3 length equals 15 residues. Losses at the gene ends were 3 bases for V and 2 bases for J; bases not matched to a gene: 3.

The chain combines TRBV7-8 with TRBJ2-1, with 12 bases fitting TRBD1. Germline V gene data show CDR1 as SGHVS and CDR2 as FQNEAQ. The CDR3 totals 16 residues. V was pared by 8 bases and J by 8 bases, with 13 bases of the junction left unmatched. Here the CDR3 reads CASQGQGAMTIDEQFF. CDR3 nucleotide sequence: TGTGCCAGCCAGGGACAGGGGGCTATGACTATAGATGAGCAGTTCTTC.

CDR3 nucleotides: TGTGCCAGCAGGCAGGCGAGATTAGCCAAAAACATTCAGTACTTC. Translation gives CASRQARLAKNIQYF. The chain joins TRBV6-5 to TRBJ2-4; D remains ambiguous. The germline gives CDR1 MNHEY, CDR2 SVGAGI. The CDR3 consists of 15 residues. Between the trimmed V and J ends, which lost 6 bases and 0 bases, there was a span of 12 bases.

The chain links TRBV29-1 to TRBJ2-3, with a weak D call TRBD2 (7 bases). The CDR3 extends over 14 amino acids. CDR1 is SQVTM and CDR2 is ANQGSEA in the germline V gene. The V gene lost 3 bases and the J gene lost 5 bases, with 15 bases spanning the gap. CDR3 sequence (DNA): TGCAGCGTTGAGGAGGGGGGGCTAGGAGATACGCAGTATTTT. It codes for CSVEEGGLGDTQYF.

V gene TRBV13 combines with J gene TRBJ2-1; 7 bases are shared with TRBD2. The CDR3 length is 16 residues. Germline trimming cut 0 bases from V and 8 bases from J; bases unmatched to any gene: 10. CDR1 is PRHDT and CDR2 is FYEKMQ in the germline V gene (reference sequence). The CDR3 nucleotides read TGTGCCAGCAGCTTAGGCCTTCGCGGGAGAAGCTATGAGCAGTTCTTC. This translates into CASSLGLRGRSYEQFF.

This clone was counted only a few times. This sequence joins TRBV6-5 and TRBJ2-3; 9 nucleotides match TRBD1. This CDR3 is 14 amino acids long. The trim removed 5 bases at V and 6 bases at J, leaving 6 bases unmatched. Germline loops: CDR1 MNHEY, CDR2 SVGAGI. CDR3 sequence (DNA): TGTGCCAGCAGTCCGGGACAGGGAAGGGATACGCAGTATTTT. This translates into CASSPGQGRDTQYF.

The V gene is TRBV7-9, the J gene TRBJ1-6; D possibly corresponds to TRBD1 (5 bases). Germline CDR1 SEHNR, CDR2 FQNEAQ (reference sequence). V was shortened by 6 bases and J by 1 base, with 13 bases between the two germline ends. The CDR3 sequence is 16 residues long. In nucleotides, the CDR3 is TGTGCCAGCAGAAGAAGCCAGGGTTCCTATAATTCACCCCTCCACTTT. It translates to CASRRSQGSYNSPLHF.

CDR3 protein: CAIRGQGADGYTF. Written as DNA, the CDR3 is TGTGCCATCAGAGGCCAGGGGGCGGACGGCTACACCTTC. The rearrangement uses TRBV10-3 and TRBJ1-2; 8 bases fit TRBD1. CDR3 length equals 13 residues. Trimming at V came to 6 bases and at J to 8 bases, leaving 8 bases not matched to a gene. CDR1 ENHRY and CDR2 SYGVKD come from the germline V gene.

The CDR3 nucleotides are TGTGCCAGCAGCCAAGGCCTTGCCCGGGATACGCAGTATTTT. It yields the protein CASSQGLARDTQYF. The V call is TRBV14, the J call TRBJ2-3; D gene ambiguous. This CDR3 region has 14 residues. Trimming cost V 1 base and J 6 bases, with 11 bases left between them. The germline gives CDR1 SGHDN, CDR2 FVKESK.

This chain links TRBV30 with TRBJ2-1; 11 bases are shared with TRBD1. This CDR3 is built from 15 residues. V shed 4 bases and J 4 bases; nucleotides not matched to a gene: 6. Germline assignment: CDR1 GTSNPN and CDR2 SVGIG (reference sequence). Here the CDR3 DNA reads TGTGCCTGGACCCCCGGGACAGGGGGTTACAATGAGCAGTTCTTC. This codes for CAWTPGTGGYNEQFF.

V usage is TRBV4-3 and J usage is TRBJ2-5, with a possible D match to TRBD1 (6 bases). Germline loops: CDR1 LGHNA, CDR2 YSLEER. This CDR3 is built from 14 residues. Trimming cost V 1 base and J 7 bases, with 13 bases left between them. The CDR3 DNA follows: TGCGCCAGCAGCCAAGCCACCACAGGGAGGACCCAGTACTTC. Translation gives CASSQATTGRTQYF.

The DNA for the CDR3 is TGTGCCAGCTCACCCCCCGGGAGGGACCTTGAAGCTTTCTTT. It codes for CASSPPGRDLEAFF. The chain couples TRBV18 to TRBJ1-1; possibly TRBD1 for D (5 bases). The germline CDR1 and CDR2 sequences are KGHSH and LQKENI. Trimming took 3 bases from V and 7 from J, leaving 15 bases between them. CDR3 size: 14 residues. Full variable domain (outside the CDR3, taken from reference TRBV18 and TRBJ1-1): NAGVMQNPRHLVRRRGQEARLRCSPMKGHSHVYWYRQLPEEGLKFMVYLQKENIIDESGMPKERFSAEFPKEGPSILRIQQVVRGDSAAYFCASSPPGRDLEAFFGQGTRLTVV.

The gene calls are TRBV25-1 and TRBJ1-6; no clear D. V was pared by 3 bases and J by 9 bases, with 15 bases between. The CDR3 sequence is 15 residues long. Per the germline V gene, CDR1 is MGHDK and CDR2 is SYGVNS. The CDR3 here is CASSEEGKISSPLHF. In nucleotides, the CDR3 is TGTGCCAGCAGTGAGGAGGGCAAAATTAGTTCACCCCTCCACTTT.

The chain carries TRBV6-5 and TRBJ1-2, with D perhaps TRBD1 (5 bases). The V end was cut by 2 bases, the J end by 4 bases, with 14 bases between. The germline V gene has CDR1 MNHEY and CDR2 SVGAGI. CDR3 length equals 15 residues. The CDR3 spells CASSYHNTGSYGYTF. The DNA of the CDR3 is TGTGCCAGCAGTTACCACAATACAGGTTCCTATGGCTACACCTTC.

This chain connects TRBV11-2 to TRBJ2-7, with 7 bases matching TRBD1. Losses at the gene ends were 3 bases for V and 2 bases for J; bases not matched to a gene: 4. The CDR3 has 14 amino acids. CDR1 is SGHAT and CDR2 is FQNNGV in the germline V gene. The CDR3 DNA follows: TGTGCCAGCAGCTTGCCGGGACAGCCCTACGAGCAGTACTTC. This gives the protein CASSLPGQPYEQYF.

The V and J genes are TRBV2 and TRBJ2-1, with 7 nucleotides matching TRBD2. From germline, CDR1 is SNHLY and CDR2 FYNNEI. Trimming took 7 bases from V and 14 from J; bases not matched to a gene: 14. The CDR3 has 13 amino acids. CDR3: CASTRERVLDEFF. CDR3 nucleotide sequence: TGTGCCAGCACGCGGGAGAGAGTTCTTGATGAGTTCTTC.

To note about this clone: Within the sample, other DNA sequences also encode this same CDR3. The CDR3 loop reads CASSDIMGQGISNQPQHF. The DNA for the CDR3 is TGCGCCAGCAGTGATATTATGGGACAGGGGATTAGCAATCAGCCCCAGCATTTT. The rearrangement uses TRBV10-2 and TRBJ1-5, with 10 positions matching TRBD1. Unmatched junction bases numbered 8, after V lost 3 bases and J lost 0 bases. The CDR3 covers 18 residues. Germline lookup yields CDR1 WSHSY and CDR2 SAAADI.

The rearrangement joins TRBV25-1 to TRBJ1-2; D unclear. The CDR3 spans 12 residues. Germline V gene lookup returns CDR1 MGHDK and CDR2 SYGVNS. Trimming shortened V by 6 bases and J by 4 bases, and 9 bases separated the two germline ends. The CDR3 reads CASREGAYGYTF. In DNA, the CDR3 is TGTGCCAGCAGGGAGGGCGCCTATGGCTACACCTTC.

In this sample, this clone turned up a few times. This chain uses TRBV5-1 with TRBJ1-1; 7 bases map to TRBD1. V lost 0 bases and J lost 6; bases outside the gene matches: 14. Germline V lookup: CDR1 SGHRS, CDR2 YFSETQ. CDR3 length: 17 amino acids. The CDR3 DNA reads as TGCGCCAGCAGCTTGGTAACAGGGGCGCCTCGGATCTCTGAAGCTTTCTTT. Protein: CASSLVTGAPRISEAFF.

This clone was recorded a few times. The chain joins TRBV4-2 to TRBJ2-2; D unclear. V lost 3 bases and J lost 3, with 11 bases in between. This CDR3 is built from 15 residues. CDR1 and CDR2 from the germline V gene are LGHNA and YNFKEQ. The DNA for the CDR3 is TGTGCCAGCAGCCACCCGACTGATTACACCGGGGAGCTGTTTTTT. As protein: CASSHPTDYTGELFF.

This clone was counted a single time. The V call is TRBV7-2, the J call TRBJ2-3, with 11 bases that match TRBD1. Germline CDR1 SGHTA, CDR2 FQGNSA. This CDR3 spans 17 amino acids. The ends lost 0 bases at V and 4 bases at J; junction bases unmatched: 6. CDR3 loop: CASSLAGGGQGADTQYF. DNA of the CDR3: TGTGCCAGCAGCTTAGCAGGGGGGGGACAGGGGGCAGATACGCAGTATTTT.

This chain connects TRBV7-2 to TRBJ2-1, with 7 bases aligning to TRBD2. The CDR3 runs 14 residues. CDR1 is SGHTA and CDR2 is FQGNSA in the germline V gene. The V and J ends lost 5 bases and 9 bases, in that order; junction bases with no gene match: 10. DNA for the CDR3: TGTGCCAGCAGCCCTCCCGGACTAGGTCTTGAGCAGTTCTTC. Amino acids: CASSPPGLGLEQFF.